This paragraph covers one TCR beta chain sequence. The sample is drawn from a study of OX40 agonist ivuxolimab in advanced cancers. Exclusion applied to patients with autoimmune disease history or systemic immunosuppression. The CDR3 totals 14 residues. V was pared by 0 bases and J by 2 bases, with 7 bases between. Germline-derived CDR1 and CDR2 are SGDLS and YYNGEE. Data came from immunoSEQ multiplex PCR; TCRdb stores just in-frame clones and leaves some out. The sample has approximately 35,000 clones; roughly four fifths are singletons. Source: CD4+ or CD8+ T cells sorted from blood, taken in a trial of the OX40 agonist ivuxolimab. This sequence was found in an adult with an advanced solid tumor such as melanoma, head and neck, liver or kidney cancer. The chain has TRBV9 and TRBJ2-3; maybe TRBD2 (5 bases). CDR3 DNA: TGTGCCAGCAGCGTAGGCGGGTACACAGATACGCAGTATTTT. This encodes CASSVGGYTDTQYF.